These 16 T cell receptor beta chains originate from one sample sequenced in a study of long-term antiretroviral therapy in people with HIV (dated by TCRdb to the early 2020s). Sequencing of the TRB variable region was done with the immunoSEQ hsTCRB v3.0 assay at survey level resolution. TCRdb holds this immuneACCESS table with in-frame rearrangements only. Some clones are missing; in checked studies, unresolved V genes explain under half, and the rest has no known cause. Within this sample are 18,000 or so clones, with 75% to 95% of them counted one time only. The top ten hold around a tenth of the sample. Source: unsorted PBMCs, taken 3 years after starting antiretroviral therapy. Receptor source: a man aged 50 to 59 with HIV.

The rearrangement uses TRBV11-2 and TRBJ2-5; D is perhaps TRBD1 (5 bases). With 5 bases removed from V and 4 bases from J, the gap between germline ends came to 11 bases. Looked up from germline, CDR1 is SGHAT and CDR2 is FQNNGV. The CDR3 runs 13 residues. CDR3 loop: CASSRDSRETQYF. CDR3 DNA sequence: TGTGCCAGCAGCCGAGACAGCCGAGAGACCCAGTACTTC.

The CDR3 region has the DNA TGTGCCTACAAACAGGGGGTTCAGCCCCAGCATTTT. Its translation: CAYKQGVQPQHF. This chain joins TRBV30 and TRBJ1-5, with 8 bases lining up with TRBD1. Germline V CDR1 and CDR2: GTSNPN, SVGIG (reference sequence). V was clipped by 7 bases and J by 6 bases; unmatched bases: 5. The CDR3 runs 12 residues. The entire variable domain, with the rest obtained from reference TRBV30 and TRBJ1-5, is as follows: SQTIHQWPATLVQPVGSPLSLECTVEGTSNPNLYWYRQAAGRGLQLLFYSVGIGQISSEVPQNLSASRPQDRQFILSSKKLLLSDSGFYLCAYKQGVQPQHFGDGTRLSIL.

The sample holds a few counts of this clone. The chain combines TRBV5-1 with TRBJ2-7, with a weak D call TRBD2 (6 bases). V lost 0 bases to trimming and J lost 7 bases, with 11 bases between them. Germline loops: CDR1 SGHRS, CDR2 YFSETQ. The CDR3 loop spans 13 amino acids. CDR3 protein: CASSLGEEGEQYF. DNA for the CDR3: TGCGCCAGCAGCTTGGGGGAGGAAGGGGAGCAGTACTTC.

This chain uses TRBV9 with TRBJ2-1; D is undetermined. Per the germline V gene, CDR1 is SGDLS and CDR2 is YYNGEE. V gave up 3 bases and J gave up 7 bases, with 11 bases separating them. The CDR3 spans 13 residues. CDR3 nucleotides: TGTGCCAGCAGCGACCGCGAGTGGAATGAGCAGTTCTTC. Protein: CASSDREWNEQFF.

CDR3 protein: CAWSVEGNTEAFF. CDR3 coding DNA: TGTGCCTGGAGTGTAGAGGGGAACACTGAAGCTTTCTTT. The rearrangement uses TRBV30 and TRBJ1-1; D gene unclear. CDR3 length equals 13 residues. Trimming took off 0 bases at V and 1 base at J, with 6 bases between the two ends. Germline CDR1 and CDR2: GTSNPN and SVGIG (reference sequence).

CDR3 region: CASSLSRGGTGANVLTF. The CDR3 DNA reads as TGTGCCAGCAGTTTATCGCGGGGGGGAACTGGGGCCAACGTCCTGACTTTC. The rearrangement links TRBV27 to TRBJ2-6, with TRBD2 matching 9 bases. The CDR3 runs to 17 residues. The trim removed 0 bases at V and 2 bases at J, leaving 2 bases unmatched. The V gene's germline CDR1 is MNHEY and CDR2 SMNVEV (reference sequence).

The chain recombines TRBV19 with TRBJ2-3; either TRBD1 or TRBD2 may fit D (6 bases each). CDR1 is LNHDA, CDR2 SQIVND, per germline (reference sequence). CDR3 length: 15 amino acids. The germline V and J ends were trimmed by 3 bases and 5 bases, with 15 bases remaining between them. Here the CDR3 reads CASSMGWGAGDTQYF. Written as DNA, the CDR3 is TGTGCCAGTAGTATGGGTTGGGGGGCTGGAGATACGCAGTATTTT.

The genes are TRBV9 and TRBJ1-1; 9 bases match TRBD1. The germline gives CDR1 SGDLS, CDR2 YYNGEE. Unmatched junction bases numbered 10, after V lost 2 bases and J lost 5 bases. CDR3 size: 16 residues. CDR3 sequence: CASSVTPQGASTEAFF. In DNA form, the CDR3 reads TGTGCCAGCAGCGTTACGCCACAGGGGGCTTCAACTGAAGCTTTCTTT.

J is TRBJ2-3 and V is TRBV5-6; D is uncertain. Trimming took off 4 bases at V and 4 bases at J, with 7 bases between the two ends. This CDR3 region has 12 residues. The germline gives CDR1 SGHDT, CDR2 YYEEEE. The CDR3 nucleotides are TGTGCCAGCAGCATTCAGGCAGATACGCAGTATTTT. Its translation is CASSIQADTQYF.

The chain joins TRBV9 to TRBJ2-1; D remains unclear. The germline V and J ends were trimmed by 4 bases and 5 bases, with 16 bases remaining between them. There are 15 residues in the CDR3. The germline CDR1 and CDR2 sequences are SGDLS and YYNGEE. CDR3 loop: CASSLPGNGDNEQFF. The CDR3 DNA reads TGTGCCAGCAGCCTACCGGGTAATGGGGACAATGAGCAGTTCTTC.

This clone was picked up a small number of times. CDR3 protein: CASSESGAGAISYNEQFF. In DNA, the CDR3 is TGCGCCAGCAGTGAGTCAGGCGCGGGTGCTATCTCCTACAATGAGCAGTTCTTC. This sequence joins TRBV10-1 and TRBJ2-1; the D gene is possibly TRBD2 (5 bases). The CDR3 is made up of 18 amino acids. V lost 0 bases and J 0 bases, leaving 15 bases between the germline ends. Germline loops: CDR1 WNHNN, CDR2 SYGVQD (reference sequence).

The chain employs TRBV7-9 and TRBJ2-1; 10 nucleotides align to TRBD1. CDR1 is SEHNR, CDR2 FQNEAQ, per germline (reference sequence). The CDR3 sequence is 15 residues long. V trimming: 5 bases; J trimming: 2 bases; junction bases outside the gene matches: 3. The CDR3 DNA is TGTGCCAGCAGCCCCGGGACAGGGGCCTACAATGAGCAGTTCTTC. Translation gives CASSPGTGAYNEQFF.

This chain connects TRBV18 to TRBJ1-1, with D possibly matching TRBD1 (5 bases). Germline CDR1 reads KGHSH; CDR2 reads LQKENI. This CDR3 comprises 15 residues. Trimming shortened V by 6 bases and J by 2 bases, and 16 bases separated the two germline ends. CDR3 protein: CASSPNGGPNTEAFF. Written as DNA, the CDR3 is TGTGCCAGCTCGCCTAATGGGGGTCCCAACACTGAAGCTTTCTTT.

The chain links TRBV27 to TRBJ2-7, with 10 bases matching TRBD2. Trimming at V came to 2 bases and at J to 0 bases, leaving 1 base not matched to a gene. CDR1 MNHEY and CDR2 SMNVEV come from the germline V gene (reference sequence). This CDR3 region has 15 residues. The CDR3 DNA sequence: TGTGCCAGCAGTTTACTAGCGGGGGCCTCCTACGAGCAGTACTTC. Residues: CASSLLAGASYEQYF.

The chain has TRBV11-2 and TRBJ2-3; 8 bases map to TRBD2. Germline CDR1 SGHAT, CDR2 FQNNGV. This CDR3 has 15 amino acids. V lost 5 bases to trimming and J lost 1 base; unmatched junction nucleotides: 5. The DNA for the CDR3 is TGTGCCAGCAGCCATAGCGGGGAAGGCACAGATACGCAGTATTTT. Translation gives CASSHSGEGTDTQYF.

This clone occurred once. This chain uses TRBV11-2 with TRBJ1-5, with D tentatively TRBD1 (6 bases). Trimming took 4 bases from V and 6 from J, leaving 13 bases between them. This CDR3 spans 14 amino acids. Germline V CDR1 and CDR2: SGHAT, FQNNGV. The DNA of the CDR3 is TGTGCCAGCAGCTCCCCAGGGGCGGGTCAGCCCCAGCATTTT. Residues: CASSSPGAGQPQHF.